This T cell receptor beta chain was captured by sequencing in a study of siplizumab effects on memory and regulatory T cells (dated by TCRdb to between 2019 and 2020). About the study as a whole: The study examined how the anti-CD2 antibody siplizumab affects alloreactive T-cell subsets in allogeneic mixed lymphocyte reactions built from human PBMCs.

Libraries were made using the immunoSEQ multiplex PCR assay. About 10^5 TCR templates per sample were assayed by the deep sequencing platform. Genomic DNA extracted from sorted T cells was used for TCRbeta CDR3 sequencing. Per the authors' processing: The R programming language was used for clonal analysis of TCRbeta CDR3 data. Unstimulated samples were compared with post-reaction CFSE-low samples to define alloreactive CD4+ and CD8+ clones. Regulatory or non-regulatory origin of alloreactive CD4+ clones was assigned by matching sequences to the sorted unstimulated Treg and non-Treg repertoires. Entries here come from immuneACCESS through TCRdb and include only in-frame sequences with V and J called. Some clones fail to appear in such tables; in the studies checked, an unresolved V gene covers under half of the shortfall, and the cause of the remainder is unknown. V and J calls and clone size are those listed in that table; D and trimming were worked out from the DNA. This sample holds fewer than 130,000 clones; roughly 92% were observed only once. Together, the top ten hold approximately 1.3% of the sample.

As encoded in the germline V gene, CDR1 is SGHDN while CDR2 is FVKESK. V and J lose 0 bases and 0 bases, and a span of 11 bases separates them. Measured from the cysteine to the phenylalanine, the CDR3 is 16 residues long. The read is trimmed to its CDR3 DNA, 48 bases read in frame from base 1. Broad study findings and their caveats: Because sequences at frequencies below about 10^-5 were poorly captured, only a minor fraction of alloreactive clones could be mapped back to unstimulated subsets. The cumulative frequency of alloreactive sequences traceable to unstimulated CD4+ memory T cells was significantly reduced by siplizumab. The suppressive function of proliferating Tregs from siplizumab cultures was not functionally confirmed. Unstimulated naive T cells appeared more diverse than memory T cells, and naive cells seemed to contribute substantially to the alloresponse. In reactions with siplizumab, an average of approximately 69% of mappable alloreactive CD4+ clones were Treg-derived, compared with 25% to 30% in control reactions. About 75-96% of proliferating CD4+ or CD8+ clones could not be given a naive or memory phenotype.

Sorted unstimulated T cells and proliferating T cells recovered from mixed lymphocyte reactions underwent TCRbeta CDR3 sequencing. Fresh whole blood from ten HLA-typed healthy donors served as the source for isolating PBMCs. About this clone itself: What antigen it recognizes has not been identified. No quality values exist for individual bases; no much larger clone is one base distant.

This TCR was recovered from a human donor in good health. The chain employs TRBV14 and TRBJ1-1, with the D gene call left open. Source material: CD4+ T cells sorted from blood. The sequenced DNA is TGTGCCAGCAGCCAAGACGCCGGATCCATGAACACTGAAGCTTTCTTT. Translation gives CASSQDAGSMNTEAFF.